These T cell receptor beta chains were read from a single sample in a study of T-cell reconstitution after alpha-beta-depleted transplantation in children. TCRdb processed the PCR reads anew with MiXCR; each CDR3 protein has one entry. The repertoire holds about 200,000 distinct CDR3 sequences, approximately 17% seen once, with around 45% in the top ten. The starting material was PBMCs, mostly from graft donor cells, obtained 360 days after TCRalphabeta/CD19-depleted stem cell transplant. Receptors originate from a male patient aged 2-9 years who had a stem cell transplant for acute lymphoblastic leukemia, so the T cells may come from the graft donor. The CDR3 runs from the conserved cysteine through the conserved F or W. A D gene is named only where the DNA matches it firmly. For some rows the clone size is stated as once, few or many, or as a class when expanded; others skip it.

D: NA
size: NA
V: TRBV2
J: TRBJ2-3
CDR3: CASPSTGTGTDTQYF
DNA: TGTGCCAGCCCTTCTACAGGGACCGGCACAGATACGCAGTATTTT

D: TRBD2
size: NA
V: TRBV2
J: TRBJ2-1
CDR3: CASSVTSGLAGRKTYNEQFF
DNA: TGTGCCAGCAGTGTAACCTCGGGACTAGCGGGGAGGAAAACCTACAATGAGCAGTTCTTC

D: TRBD1
size: few
V: TRBV5-1
J: TRBJ2-2
CDR3: CASSLEMTGTRAGELFF
DNA: TGCGCCAGCAGCTTGGAGATGACAGGGACGCGGGCCGGGGAGCTGTTTTTT

D: TRBD1
size: many
V: TRBV6-2/TRBV6-3
J: TRBJ1-5
CDR3: CASSYPTTTGNQPQHF
DNA: TGTGCCAGCAGTTACCCAACCACGACAGGGAATCAGCCCCAGCATTTT

D: TRBD1
size: few
V: TRBV6-2/TRBV6-3
J: TRBJ1-1
CDR3: CASSRGQGDFF
DNA: TGTGCCAGCAGCCGGGGACAGGGGGATTTCTTT

D: TRBD1
size: few
V: TRBV12-3/TRBV12-4
J: TRBJ1-1
CDR3: CASSFRGQDTEAFF
DNA: TGTGCCAGCAGTTTTAGGGGGCAGGACACTGAAGCTTTCTTT

D: NA
size: few
V: TRBV14
J: TRBJ2-7
CDR3: CASSHPRGAQYF
DNA: TGTGCCAGCAGCCACCCTCGGGGGGCCCAGTACTTC

D: NA
size: many
V: TRBV7-2
J: TRBJ2-7
CDR3: CASSRVRTTSYEQYF
DNA: TGTGCCAGCAGCAGGGTTAGGACTACTTCCTACGAGCAGTACTTC

D: NA
size: few
V: TRBV4-1
J: TRBJ2-7
CDR3: CASSGTSNYEQYF
DNA: TGCGCCAGCAGCGGGACCAGCAACTACGAGCAGTACTTC

D: TRBD1
size: NA
V: TRBV7-3
J: TRBJ2-1
CDR3: CASSLNTGTGISNEQFF
DNA: TGTGCCAGCAGCTTAAATACCGGGACAGGGATCTCCAATGAGCAGTTCTTC

D: NA
size: NA
V: TRBV27
J: TRBJ2-3
CDR3: CASSLRLISDTQYF
DNA: TGTGCCAGCAGTTTACGACTAATCTCAGATACGCAGTATTTT

D: TRBD1
size: NA
V: TRBV5-4
J: TRBJ1-2
CDR3: CASSFTGAPGGYTF
DNA: TGTGCCAGCAGTTTTACAGGGGCGCCTGGTGGCTACACCTTC

D: TRBD2
size: NA
V: TRBV7-2
J: TRBJ2-1
CDR3: CASSLAGGLVGGQKYNEQFF
DNA: TGTGCCAGCAGCTTAGCAGGGGGACTAGTGGGAGGGCAAAAATACAATGAGCAGTTCTTC

D: NA
size: NA
V: TRBV7-2
J: TRBJ2-2
CDR3: CASSFHLRGELFF
DNA: TGTGCCAGCAGCTTTCATTTGAGGGGGGAGCTGTTTTTT

D: TRBD2
size: NA
V: TRBV20-1
J: TRBJ2-7
CDR3: CSAPPLAGGYEQYF
DNA: TGCAGTGCTCCACCTCTAGCGGGAGGCTACGAGCAGTACTTC

D: NA
size: few
V: TRBV7-8
J: TRBJ2-3
CDR3: CASSFLDRADTQYF
DNA: TGTGCCAGCAGCTTCCTAGATCGGGCAGATACGCAGTATTTT

D: NA
size: few
V: TRBV25-1
J: TRBJ2-5
CDR3: CAIAAQGGETQYF
DNA: TGTGCCATCGCTGCCCAAGGGGGAGAGACCCAGTACTTC

D: NA
size: few
V: TRBV18
J: TRBJ2-3
CDR3: CASSPPPTDTQYF
DNA: TGTGCCAGCTCACCACCCCCCACAGATACGCAGTATTTT

D: NA
size: many
V: TRBV12-3/TRBV12-4
J: TRBJ2-3
CDR3: CASSLWGEADTQYF
DNA: TGTGCCAGCAGTTTGTGGGGCGAGGCAGATACGCAGTATTTT

D: NA
size: few
V: TRBV18
J: TRBJ2-7
CDR3: CASSPKGVYEQYF
DNA: TGTGCCAGCTCCCCCAAGGGAGTTTACGAGCAGTACTTC

D: TRBD1
size: NA
V: TRBV3-1
J: TRBJ2-1
CDR3: CASSHLGQGRLNEQFF
DNA: TGTGCCAGCAGCCATCTTGGACAGGGAAGGTTGAATGAGCAGTTCTTC

D: TRBD1
size: NA
V: TRBV7-6
J: TRBJ2-7
CDR3: CASSLSGTGAYEQYF
DNA: TGTGCCAGCAGCTTATCCGGGACAGGGGCCTACGAGCAGTACTTC

D: NA
size: NA
V: TRBV4-3
J: TRBJ2-2
CDR3: CASSQVDGEGGTGELFF
DNA: TGCGCCAGCAGCCAAGTTGACGGGGAAGGCGGCACCGGGGAGCTGTTTTTT

D: TRBD1
size: NA
V: TRBV6-1
J: TRBJ2-2
CDR3: CASSQQGTGELFF
DNA: TGTGCCAGCAGTCAACAGGGGACCGGGGAGCTGTTTTTT

D: NA
size: NA
V: TRBV12-3/TRBV12-4
J: TRBJ1-5
CDR3: CASSFLDGRYTPQHF
DNA: TGTGCCAGCAGTTTTCTGGACGGGAGATATACGCCCCAGCATTTT

D: NA
size: few
V: TRBV5-1
J: TRBJ2-3
CDR3: CASSSGTHPTDTQYF
DNA: TGCGCCAGCAGCTCGGGGACACATCCGACAGATACGCAGTATTTT

D: NA
size: many
V: TRBV5-1
J: TRBJ2-1
CDR3: CASSLDATTNEQFF
DNA: TGCGCCAGCAGCTTGGACGCAACTACCAATGAGCAGTTCTTC

D: TRBD2
size: few
V: TRBV6-1
J: TRBJ2-1
CDR3: CASRDAGGTDEQFF
DNA: TGTGCCAGCAGGGACGCCGGGGGGACGGATGAGCAGTTCTTC

D: NA
size: NA
V: TRBV6-5
J: TRBJ2-5
CDR3: CASSYSVPAQETQYF
DNA: TGTGCCAGCAGTTACTCGGTCCCGGCTCAAGAGACCCAGTACTTC

D: NA
size: NA
V: TRBV6-5
J: TRBJ2-5
CDR3: CASSYSRQGGETQYF
DNA: TGTGCCAGCAGTTACTCTCGACAGGGAGGAGAGACCCAGTACTTC

D: TRBD1
size: NA
V: TRBV13
J: TRBJ2-3
CDR3: CASRGDRGTDTQYF
DNA: TGTGCCAGCAGAGGAGACAGGGGCACAGATACGCAGTATTTT

D: TRBD2
size: NA
V: TRBV12-3/TRBV12-4
J: TRBJ2-5
CDR3: CASSDLLAGDHQETQYF
DNA: TGTGCCAGCAGTGATCTTCTAGCGGGGGACCACCAAGAGACCCAGTACTTC

D: TRBD1
size: few
V: TRBV7-2
J: TRBJ2-2
CDR3: CASSLSDRGNTGELFF
DNA: TGTGCCAGCAGCTTATCCGACAGGGGGAACACCGGGGAGCTGTTTTTT

D: NA
size: NA
V: TRBV6-4
J: TRBJ1-1
CDR3: CASSETKASMNTEAFF
DNA: TGTGCCAGCAGTGAAACCAAAGCCTCGATGAACACTGAAGCTTTCTTT

D: NA
size: few
V: TRBV7-9
J: TRBJ2-2
CDR3: CASSPPGRTNTGELFF
DNA: TGTGCCAGCAGTCCGCCGGGACGGACGAACACCGGGGAGCTGTTTTTT

D: TRBD1
size: few
V: TRBV18
J: TRBJ2-7
CDR3: CASSPPMAGQGGPWQYF
DNA: TGTGCCAGCTCACCACCAATGGCGGGACAGGGGGGACCTTGGCAGTACTTC

D: NA
size: NA
V: TRBV10-3
J: TRBJ2-5
CDR3: CAISESQAVQETQYF
DNA: TGTGCCATCAGTGAGTCACAAGCAGTTCAAGAGACCCAGTACTTC

D: NA
size: NA
V: TRBV2
J: TRBJ2-3
CDR3: CASSEPGLLQYF
DNA: TGTGCCAGCAGTGAACCGGGACTCCTGCAGTATTTT

D: TRBD2
size: many
V: TRBV12-3/TRBV12-4
J: TRBJ2-2
CDR3: CASSSSGTSAGELFF
DNA: TGTGCCAGCAGTTCTTCCGGGACTAGCGCCGGGGAGCTGTTTTTT

D: NA
size: NA
V: TRBV7-9
J: TRBJ2-4
CDR3: CASSLEKGRLAKNIQYF
DNA: TGTGCCAGCAGCTTAGAGAAGGGACGCCTAGCCAAAAACATTCAGTACTTC

D: NA
size: few
V: TRBV6-2/TRBV6-3
J: TRBJ2-7
CDR3: CASSYWREQYF
DNA: TGTGCCAGCAGTTATTGGCGGGAGCAGTACTTC

D: NA
size: NA
V: TRBV20-1
J: TRBJ1-5
CDR3: CSARVGSISNQPQHF
DNA: TGCAGTGCTAGAGTTGGATCGATTAGCAATCAGCCCCAGCATTTT

D: NA
size: few
V: TRBV15
J: TRBJ2-5
CDR3: CATSRDREVAWETQYF
DNA: TGTGCCACCAGCAGAGATCGAGAGGTAGCCTGGGAGACCCAGTACTTC

D: TRBD2
size: few
V: TRBV6-2/TRBV6-3
J: TRBJ2-7
CDR3: CASSYSLRTSGGPSSYEQYF
DNA: TGTGCCAGCAGTTACAGTCTCCGTACTAGCGGGGGTCCGAGCTCCTACGAGCAGTACTTC

D: NA
size: few
V: TRBV27
J: TRBJ1-2
CDR3: CASSPSIKSPRGRHYGYTF
DNA: TGTGCCAGCAGTCCCTCTATTAAATCCCCGAGGGGGAGGCACTATGGCTACACCTTC

D: NA
size: few
V: TRBV5-1
J: TRBJ2-5
CDR3: CASSSTSTQETQYF
DNA: TGCGCCAGCAGCTCAACGAGTACCCAAGAGACCCAGTACTTC

D: TRBD1
size: few
V: TRBV7-2
J: TRBJ1-2
CDR3: CASSLVGTASNYGYTF
DNA: TGTGCCAGCAGCTTAGTCGGGACAGCCTCTAACTATGGCTACACCTTC

D: TRBD1
size: NA
V: TRBV5-1
J: TRBJ1-5
CDR3: CASSLGTGLSNQPQHF
DNA: TGCGCCAGCAGCTTGGGGACAGGACTTAGCAATCAGCCCCAGCATTTT

D: NA
size: NA
V: TRBV27
J: TRBJ2-7
CDR3: CASSLDGQTYEQYF
DNA: TGTGCCAGCAGTCTCGACGGACAGACCTACGAGCAGTACTTC

D: NA
size: NA
V: TRBV3-1
J: TRBJ1-3
CDR3: CASSQVQGPGNTIYF
DNA: TGTGCCAGCAGCCAAGTGCAGGGCCCCGGAAACACCATATATTTT

D: NA
size: NA
V: TRBV20-1
J: TRBJ1-3
CDR3: CSARDWGNGNTIYF
DNA: TGCAGTGCTAGAGATTGGGGGAATGGAAACACCATATATTTT

D: TRBD2
size: NA
V: TRBV3-1
J: TRBJ2-5
CDR3: CASSQDLSGGRLETQYF
DNA: TGTGCCAGCAGCCAAGATCTTTCGGGGGGGCGGTTGGAGACCCAGTACTTC

D: TRBD2
size: NA
V: TRBV11-2
J: TRBJ2-2
CDR3: CASSLGSSGVSTGELFF
DNA: TGTGCCAGCAGCTTAGGATCTAGCGGGGTGTCCACCGGGGAGCTGTTTTTT

D: NA
size: few
V: TRBV12-3/TRBV12-4
J: TRBJ1-1
CDR3: CASRPWEIVAEAFF
DNA: TGTGCCAGCAGACCGTGGGAGATAGTCGCTGAAGCTTTCTTT

D: TRBD1
size: few
V: TRBV19
J: TRBJ1-1
CDR3: CARQDRGRDTEAFF
DNA: TGTGCCAGACAAGACAGGGGGCGTGATACTGAAGCTTTCTTT

D: NA
size: NA
V: TRBV4-3
J: TRBJ1-4
CDR3: CASSPGATNEKLFF
DNA: TGCGCCAGCAGCCCAGGGGCAACTAATGAAAAACTGTTTTTT

D: NA
size: NA
V: TRBV4-1
J: TRBJ2-7
CDR3: CASRRWEVGRDEQYF
DNA: TGCGCCAGCAGGCGATGGGAGGTCGGCAGGGACGAGCAGTACTTC

D: NA
size: few
V: TRBV27
J: TRBJ1-5
CDR3: CASRASGGDSNQPQHF
DNA: TGTGCCAGCAGAGCGAGCGGAGGGGATAGCAATCAGCCCCAGCATTTT

D: TRBD1
size: NA
V: TRBV18
J: TRBJ2-1
CDR3: CASSPRDRGIMDEQFF
DNA: TGTGCCAGCTCACCGCGGGACAGGGGTATCATGGATGAGCAGTTCTTC